These T cell receptor beta chains were read from a single sample in a study of blood T cell repertoires in COVID-19. Here immunoSEQ multiplex PCR was the method, and the copy in TCRdb shows in-frame clones only, minus some. The table records roughly 130,000 clones, around 87% of them present only once. The source material was peripheral blood. These receptors were collected from a woman aged 60-75 years with acute or convalescent COVID-19. Both conserved end residues are part of each CDR3. The D gene is left open where the match is weak. Size is omitted from some rows. Given values are once, few, many or a class for expanded clones.

TRBV4-1	NA	NA	TRBJ1-1	CASSHRTEAFF	TGCGCCAGCAGCCACAGGACTGAAGCTTTCTTT
TRBV3-1/TRBV3-2	TRBD1	few	TRBJ1-5	CASSRGGQMYQPQHF	TGTGCCAGCAGCCGTGGGGGACAGATGTATCAGCCCCAGCATTTT
TRBV3-1/TRBV3-2	NA	NA	TRBJ1-1	CASSQEGGSHTEAFF	TGTGCCAGCAGCCAAGAAGGCGGGTCTCACACTGAAGCTTTCTTT
TRBV6-1	NA	few	TRBJ2-4	CASSESGKNIQYF	TGTGCCAGCAGTGAATCGGGGAAAAACATTCAGTACTTC
TRBV3-1/TRBV3-2	TRBD2	NA	TRBJ2-5	CASSASGRASWAQYF	TGTGCCAGCAGCGCTAGCGGGAGGGCCAGTTGGGCCCAGTACTTC
TRBV28	NA	NA	TRBJ1-2	CASSRTPRGDYGYTF	TGTGCCAGCAGTCGAACCCCCCGGGGAGACTATGGCTACACCTTC
TRBV5-4	TRBD2	NA	TRBJ2-5	CASSSGTSGRARGETQYF	TGTGCCAGCAGCTCTGGGACTAGCGGGAGGGCCCGAGGGGAGACCCAGTACTTC
TRBV12-3/TRBV12-4	TRBD1	few	TRBJ2-1	CASRQGVINEQFF	TGTGCCAGCCGACAGGGGGTGATCAATGAGCAGTTCTTC
TRBV4-1	NA	few	TRBJ2-1	CASSNLDLLQYNEQFF	TGCGCCAGCAGCAACCTGGACTTACTTCAATACAATGAGCAGTTCTTC
TRBV29-1	NA	NA	TRBJ1-2	CSVGKDSPNYGYTF	TGCAGCGTTGGAAAGGACAGCCCTAACTATGGCTACACCTTC
TRBV19	NA	NA	TRBJ1-5	CASSIDPGFSEGQPQHF	TGTGCCAGTAGTATAGACCCGGGTTTCAGTGAGGGACAGCCCCAGCATTTT
TRBV10-3	NA	NA	TRBJ1-2	CAISEGGRTYGYTF	TGTGCCATCAGTGAGGGGGGGAGGACATATGGCTACACCTTC
TRBV28	TRBD1	NA	TRBJ1-1	CASSRTGDTVNTEAFF	TGTGCCAGCAGTCGGACAGGGGATACGGTGAACACTGAAGCTTTCTTT
TRBV9	NA	NA	TRBJ2-3	CASSVGADTQYF	TGTGCCAGCAGCGTAGGGGCCGATACGCAGTATTTT
TRBV19	NA	NA	TRBJ1-5	CASHEGLSNQPQHF	TGTGCCAGTCATGAGGGCTTAAGCAATCAGCCCCAGCATTTT
TRBV19	NA	NA	TRBJ1-6	CASNREGSNSPLHF	TGTGCCAGTAATAGGGAGGGGTCTAATTCACCCCTCCACTTT
TRBV19	NA	few	TRBJ1-1	CASSIGLGGTEAFF	TGTGCCAGTAGTATTGGGCTGGGGGGCACTGAAGCTTTCTTT
TRBV28	TRBD1	NA	TRBJ2-1	CASRQGAANEQFF	TGTGCCAGCCGACAGGGGGCCGCCAATGAGCAGTTCTTC
TRBV5-1	TRBD2	few	TRBJ2-1	CASRASGSARSYNEQFF	TGCGCCAGCAGAGCTAGCGGGAGTGCCCGCTCCTACAATGAGCAGTTCTTC
TRBV19	NA	NA	TRBJ1-1	CASRIRGTEAFF	TGTGCCAGTAGGATCAGGGGCACTGAAGCTTTCTTT
TRBV9	NA	NA	TRBJ2-1	CASSQGLGEYNEQFF	TGTGCCAGCAGCCAAGGACTTGGGGAATACAATGAGCAGTTCTTC
TRBV3-1/TRBV3-2	NA	few	TRBJ1-1	CASSQDTDTEAFF	TGTGCCAGCAGCCAGGATACAGACACTGAAGCTTTCTTT
TRBV6-5	NA	NA	TRBJ1-1	CASSQDRMNTEAFF	TGTGCCAGCAGTCAGGACAGAATGAACACTGAAGCTTTCTTT
TRBV19	NA	NA	TRBJ2-3	CASSRRQVITDTQYF	TGTGCCAGTAGTAGGAGACAGGTTATTACAGATACGCAGTATTTT
TRBV29-1	TRBD2	NA	TRBJ2-5	CSVGLAGETQYF	TGCAGCGTTGGACTAGCTGGGGAGACCCAGTACTTC
TRBV5-1	TRBD1	NA	TRBJ1-1	CASSSRGSDTEAFF	TGCGCCAGCAGCTCCAGGGGGTCGGACACTGAAGCTTTCTTT
TRBV5-6	TRBD1	NA	TRBJ1-1	CASSPGQGAVNTEAFF	TGTGCCAGCAGCCCGGGACAGGGAGCCGTGAACACTGAAGCTTTCTTT
TRBV20-1	NA	NA	TRBJ2-7	CSATGGYEQYF	TGCAGTGCTACCGGCGGCTACGAGCAGTACTTC
TRBV18	TRBD1	NA	TRBJ2-5	CASSPRDRVGKETQYF	TGTGCCAGCTCACCAAGGGACAGGGTGGGAAAAGAGACCCAGTACTTC
TRBV18	NA	NA	TRBJ2-1	CASSPPGGPGLEQFF	TGTGCCAGCTCACCACCGGGGGGTCCCGGATTAGAGCAGTTCTTC
TRBV12-3/TRBV12-4	TRBD1	NA	TRBJ1-1	CASSLWEGTGTFF	TGTGCCAGCAGTTTATGGGAAGGGACAGGAACTTTCTTT
TRBV28	TRBD1	NA	TRBJ2-6	CASSLRAGGGAGANVLTF	TGTGCCAGCAGTTTAAGGGCAGGGGGTGGGGCTGGGGCCAACGTCCTGACTTTC
TRBV6-2/TRBV6-3	TRBD2	once	TRBJ2-3	CASSYPLAGGPEDTQYF	TGTGCCAGCAGTTACCCCTTAGCGGGAGGGCCGGAAGATACGCAGTATTTT
TRBV7-2	NA	NA	TRBJ1-4	CASSVRRTAGDEKLFF	TGTGCCAGCAGCGTTAGGCGGACAGCGGGGGATGAAAAACTGTTTTTT
TRBV18	TRBD1	NA	TRBJ1-6	CASSRGTGRNSPLHF	TGTGCCAGCTCACGCGGGACAGGGAGGAATTCACCCCTCCACTTT
TRBV6-1	TRBD1	few	TRBJ2-1	CASSESGTGGNREQFF	TGTGCCAGCAGTGAATCCGGGACAGGGGGGAATCGTGAGCAGTTCTTC
TRBV10-3	NA	once	TRBJ1-1	CAISPRQNTEAFF	TGTGCCATCAGCCCGCGGCAGAACACTGAAGCTTTCTTT
TRBV28	NA	NA	TRBJ1-2	CARRNYGYTF	TGTGCCAGGCGAAACTATGGCTACACCTTC
TRBV29-1	NA	NA	TRBJ1-4	CSVGGGAVEKLFF	TGCAGCGTTGGGGGAGGGGCAGTGGAAAAACTGTTTTTT
TRBV24-1	NA	NA	TRBJ1-2	CATSANANYGYTF	TGTGCCACCAGTGCTAACGCTAACTATGGCTACACCTTC
TRBV30	NA	once	TRBJ1-6	CAWSGPRGGGNSPLHF	TGTGCCTGGAGTGGTCCCCGAGGCGGAGGTAATTCACCCCTCCACTTT
TRBV5-1	NA	NA	TRBJ1-5	CASSRDGGGQPQHF	TGCGCCAGCAGCCGGGACGGGGGAGGTCAGCCCCAGCATTTT
TRBV5-1	NA	NA	TRBJ2-1	CASSLASRTGWNEQFF	TGCGCCAGCAGCTTGGCCTCAAGGACGGGGTGGAATGAGCAGTTCTTC
TRBV10-3	NA	few	TRBJ2-1	CAIRGDFVTDNEQFF	TGTGCCATCAGGGGGGACTTCGTGACGGACAATGAGCAGTTCTTC
TRBV5-1	NA	NA	TRBJ1-1	CASSLAGQGFADTEAFF	TGCGCCAGCAGCTTGGCGGGGCAGGGGTTCGCAGACACTGAAGCTTTCTTT
TRBV6-5	TRBD2	NA	TRBJ2-1	CASSYWAGGYNEQFF	TGTGCCAGCAGTTATTGGGCGGGAGGGTACAATGAGCAGTTCTTC
TRBV6-5	NA	NA	TRBJ2-7	CASSYSKRSYEQYF	TGTGCCAGCAGTTACTCTAAGAGATCCTACGAGCAGTACTTC
TRBV2	TRBD2	NA	TRBJ2-3	CASSDAVAGGSDTQYF	TGTGCCAGCAGTGATGCGGTAGCGGGAGGCTCGGATACGCAGTATTTT
TRBV25-1	TRBD2	NA	TRBJ2-1	CASRGQLLAGGHNEQFF	TGTGCCAGCCGGGGACAGCTCTTAGCGGGAGGACACAATGAGCAGTTCTTC
TRBV7-8	TRBD1	NA	TRBJ1-6	CASSKDRGSPLHF	TGTGCCAGCAGCAAGGACAGGGGATCACCCCTCCACTTT
TRBV7-2	NA	NA	TRBJ2-5	CASSRGGSGAQYF	TGTGCCAGCAGCCGCGGGGGCTCCGGGGCCCAGTACTTC
TRBV5-1	NA	few	TRBJ2-2	CASSLGQGGTGELFF	TGCGCCAGCAGCTTGGGGCAGGGCGGCACCGGGGAGCTGTTTTTT
TRBV19	NA	NA	TRBJ2-5	CASSLQGRETQYF	TGTGCCAGTAGCCTGCAGGGTCGGGAGACCCAGTACTTC
TRBV28	NA	NA	TRBJ1-1	CASSLWGARTEAFF	TGTGCCAGCAGTTTATGGGGGGCGCGAACTGAAGCTTTCTTT
TRBV19	NA	NA	TRBJ2-2	CASSGFRDMNTGELFF	TGTGCCAGTAGTGGTTTCCGCGACATGAACACCGGGGAGCTGTTTTTT